One and the same sample provided the 15 T cell receptor beta chains below, sequenced in a study of blood T cells in healthy people across ages (dated by TCRdb to the mid-2010s). Preparation of the library involved 5' RACE. TCRdb records Illumina HiSeq 2500 as the sequencer. A second PCR of about 6 to 11 cycles was run with a J-beta primer mix and a sample-barcoded 5' primer. TCRdb trimmed public reads at Q25 via fastp, called clones via MiXCR and kept in-frame beta chains. A single entry per CDR3 protein holds the most common genes and DNA from its merged rows. The sample table lists about 1.6 million distinct CDR3 sequences, around 35% of them with a count of one. The top ten clonotypes cover approximately 10% of the sample. The sequenced material came from blood. Every receptor here comes from a woman in her 30s in good health.

The chain links TRBV12-3 or TRBV12-4 to TRBJ2-3; 9 nucleotides line up with TRBD2. The CDR3 runs 16 residues. V was clipped by 2 bases and J by 6 bases; unmatched bases: 9. In DNA form, the CDR3 reads TGTGCCAGCAGTTTACCGGTAGCGGGAGACTCCGATACGCAGTATTTT. Translation gives CASSLPVAGDSDTQYF.

The chain is built from TRBV20-1 and TRBJ2-1; D assignment may be TRBD1 or TRBD2 (7 bases each). The CDR3 contains 15 residues. Trimming left V 5 bases short and J 9 bases short, with 23 bases between. Germline lookup yields CDR1 DFQATT and CDR2 SNEGSKA (reference sequence). CDR3 in amino acids: CSAGGGGTPGGEQFF. The CDR3 coding sequence is TGCAGTGCTGGGGGGGGCGGCACCCCAGGGGGTGAGCAGTTCTTC.

This clonotype was observed a handful of times. The chain couples TRBV4-2 to TRBJ2-3, with 11 bases aligning to TRBD2. Unmatched junction bases numbered 9, after V lost 2 bases and J lost 2 bases. The CDR3 loop spans 18 amino acids. Germline CDR1 LGHNA, CDR2 YNFKEQ. The CDR3 DNA sequence: TGTGCCAGCAGCCAACGACCCAGACTAGCGGGGACCACAGATACGCAGTATTTT. Translation gives CASSQRPRLAGTTDTQYF.

The chain combines TRBV7-3 with TRBJ2-6; the D gene could be TRBD1 or TRBD2 (6 bases each). This CDR3 has 18 residues. The germline V and J ends were trimmed by 0 bases and 1 base, with 13 bases remaining between them. The germline V gene encodes CDR1 SGHTA and CDR2 FQGTGA. DNA of the CDR3: TGTGCCAGCAGCTTAACAGGCGGAGGGGGTTCTGGGGCCAACGTCCTGACTTTC. Its translation: CASSLTGGGGSGANVLTF.

Notes on this clonotype: The junction shows a germline mismatch at one end, possibly a read error. The gene calls are TRBV20-1 and TRBJ1-5, with D unresolved. The CDR3 runs 14 residues. Germline V CDR1 and CDR2: DFQATT, SNEGSKA (reference sequence). CDR3 nucleotide sequence: TGCAGTGCTAAGGAGGATTATAGCAATCAGCCCCGGCATTTT. Amino acid sequence: CSAKEDYSNQPRHF.

Turning to this clonotype: A much larger clone differs from this one at a single base, so this may be a read error. CDR3 residues: CASSYAAQRGDTQYF. In DNA, the CDR3 is TGTGCCAGCAGTTACGCAGCGCAACGGGGCGATACGCAGTATTTT. This chain connects TRBV6-2 or TRBV6-3 to TRBJ2-3, with D possibly called TRBD1 or TRBD2 (5 bases each). CDR3 size: 15 residues. From germline, CDR1 is MNHEY and CDR2 SVGEGT. Trimming pared 2 bases from V and 6 bases from J, leaving 15 bases between.

The sample holds one count of this clonotype. This chain uses TRBV27 with TRBJ2-7; 8 bases agree with TRBD2. Germline V lookup: CDR1 MNHEY, CDR2 SMNVEV (reference sequence). J gave up 1 base and V 4 bases, and 12 bases lay outside the gene matches. The CDR3 covers 17 residues. The CDR3 DNA reads as TGTGCCAGCAGTTCTTCCGGGGGGGATGTACATTCCTACGAGCAGTACTTC. Amino acid sequence: CASSSSGGDVHSYEQYF.

This chain uses TRBV7-3 with TRBJ2-1; 13 bases are shared with TRBD2. CDR3 size: 16 residues. Per the germline V gene, CDR1 is SGHTA and CDR2 is FQGTGA. With V trimmed by 5 bases and J by 9 bases, 10 bases remained unmatched. The CDR3 DNA sequence: TGTGCCAGCAGCCCCCCACCGGGACTAGCGGGAAGTGAGCAGTTCTTC. Its translation is CASSPPPGLAGSEQFF.

Ten or more counts support this clonotype. The chain joins TRBV4-1 to TRBJ2-7; TRBD2 aligns across 7 bases. J gave up 2 bases and V 0 bases, and 7 bases lay outside the gene matches. CDR1 and CDR2 from the germline V gene are MGHRA and YSYEKL. The CDR3 is 16 residues long. CDR3 DNA sequence: TGCGCCAGCAGCCAAGATGGGCGAGGGAGGGCCTACGAGCAGTACTTC. This sequence encodes CASSQDGRGRAYEQYF.

The rearrangement links TRBV3-1 to TRBJ2-7; 11 bases map to TRBD2. The V gene's germline CDR1 is LGHDT and CDR2 YNNKEL (reference sequence). The CDR3 loop spans 17 amino acids. The V gene end was trimmed by 0 bases and the J gene end by 0 bases; junction bases not matched to a gene: 4. CDR3 DNA sequence: TGTGCCAGCAGCCAAGACGTAGGACTAGCGGGCTCCTACGAGCAGTACTTC. Translation gives CASSQDVGLAGSYEQYF.

The genes are TRBV24-1 and TRBJ2-1; D possibly uses TRBD1 or TRBD2 (5 bases each). V was pared by 7 bases and J by 7 bases, with 10 bases between. The CDR3 loop spans 12 amino acids. Germline V gene lookup returns CDR1 KGHDR and CDR2 SFDVKD. This CDR3 is CATSGALNEQFF. DNA of the CDR3: TGTGCCACCAGCGGGGCCTTAAATGAGCAGTTCTTC.

This clonotype has only a few counts. The genes are TRBV30 and TRBJ2-4; TRBD1 aligns across 9 bases. Germline V CDR1 and CDR2: GTSNPN, SVGIG (reference sequence). This CDR3 has 14 amino acids. V lost 5 bases and J lost 8; bases outside the gene matches: 10. CDR3 nucleotide sequence: TGTGCCTGGTCTAAACAGGGGGCTCGGGACATTCAGTACTTC. It translates to CAWSKQGARDIQYF.

V gene TRBV5-1 combines with J gene TRBJ2-1; tentative D call: TRBD1 (6 bases). Germline V gene lookup returns CDR1 SGHRS and CDR2 YFSETQ. Trimming shortened V by 0 bases and J by 3 bases, and 13 bases separated the two germline ends. The CDR3 has 16 residues. CDR3: CASSLERGRGYNEQFF. CDR3 DNA sequence: TGCGCCAGCAGCTTGGAAAGGGGCAGGGGCTACAATGAGCAGTTCTTC.

CDR3 DNA sequence: TGTGCCTGGAGTGTAAGGGCGGCGGGAGATACGCAGTATTTT. Amino acids: CAWSVRAAGDTQYF. The V call is TRBV30, the J call TRBJ2-3; the D gene is possibly TRBD2 (5 bases). V was shortened by 0 bases and J by 5 bases, with 12 bases between the two germline ends. There are 14 residues in the CDR3. Per the germline V gene, CDR1 is GTSNPN and CDR2 is SVGIG (reference sequence). Looking up the rest from reference TRBV30 and TRBJ2-3 gives the full variable domain: SQTIHQWPATLVQPVGSPLSLECTVEGTSNPNLYWYRQAAGRGLQLLFYSVGIGQISSEVPQNLSASRPQDRQFILSSKKLLLSDSGFYLCAWSVRAAGDTQYFGPGTRLTVL.

V is TRBV19 and J is TRBJ2-7; D remains ambiguous. Germline V lookup: CDR1 LNHDA, CDR2 SQIVND (reference sequence). Trimming shortened V by 5 bases and J by 0 bases, and 11 bases separated the two germline ends. The CDR3 sequence is 14 residues long. The CDR3 sequence is CASSDWTVSYEQYF. In DNA, the CDR3 is TGTGCCAGTAGTGATTGGACGGTCTCCTACGAGCAGTACTTC. Together with reference TRBV19 and TRBJ2-7, the CDR3 gives the full variable domain: DGGITQSPKYLFRKEGQNVTLSCEQNLNHDAMYWYRQDPGQGLRLIYYSQIVNDFQKGDIAEGYSVSREKKESFPLTVTSAQKNPTAFYLCASSDWTVSYEQYFGPGTRLTVT.